The 15 T cell receptor beta chains below all came from one sample that was sequenced in a study of blood T cell repertoires in COVID-19. TCRdb's copy holds only in-frame clones and misses some; the assay was immunoSEQ multiplex PCR. The table lists 200,000 to 300,000 clones, roughly 76% of them singletons. Sequenced sample: peripheral blood. The receptors stem from a woman older than 75 with COVID-19, enrolled during active disease.

The DNA for the CDR3 is TGTGCCAGCAGCCCCCGACAGGGAGGTACCGGGGAGCTGTTTTTT. Its protein product is CASSPRQGGTGELFF. This chain uses TRBV7-3 with TRBJ2-2; possible D gene TRBD1, 7 bases. Between the trimmed V and J ends, which lost 5 bases and 5 bases, there was a span of 15 bases. The CDR3 is made up of 15 amino acids. CDR1 is SGHTA, CDR2 FQGTGA, per germline.

The genes are TRBV19 and TRBJ1-1; 7 nucleotides line up with TRBD1. Germline V CDR1 and CDR2: LNHDA, SQIVND (reference sequence). The length of the CDR3 is 15 residues. J gave up 4 bases and V 3 bases, and 8 bases lay outside the gene matches. This chain's CDR3 is CASSIGGQDSTEAFF. In nucleotides, the CDR3 is TGTGCCAGTAGTATCGGAGGACAGGATTCCACTGAAGCTTTCTTT.

This sequence joins TRBV30 and TRBJ1-1; 9 bases fit TRBD1. The CDR3 totals 11 residues. The trim removed 8 bases at V and 5 bases at J, leaving 3 bases unmatched. From germline, CDR1 is GTSNPN and CDR2 SVGIG (reference sequence). The CDR3 reads CAGQGRTEAFF. In DNA, the CDR3 is TGTGCCGGACAGGGGAGGACTGAAGCTTTCTTT.

The V gene is TRBV5-1, the J gene TRBJ1-1; perhaps TRBD1 as D (5 bases). The germline V gene has CDR1 SGHRS and CDR2 YFSETQ. Trimming pared 0 bases from V and 7 bases from J, leaving 13 bases between. The length of the CDR3 is 14 residues. DNA for the CDR3: TGCGCCAGCAGCTTGGTTACTGTCGGGGGTGAAGCTTTCTTT. Amino acids: CASSLVTVGGEAFF.

The chain links TRBV4-3 to TRBJ1-1; no definite D call. Germline V lookup: CDR1 LGHNA, CDR2 YSLEER. This CDR3 region has 15 residues. V lost 4 bases, J lost 4 bases, and 16 bases lay in between. The CDR3 DNA follows: TGCGCCAGCAGCCTAGCCGTACTGGTTAGCACTGAAGCTTTCTTT. It is translated as CASSLAVLVSTEAFF.

The genes are TRBV28 and TRBJ1-4; tentatively, D is TRBD1 (5 bases). Looked up from germline, CDR1 is MDHEN and CDR2 is SYDVKM. V lost 5 bases, J lost 8 bases, and 15 bases lay in between. This CDR3 is built from 14 residues. CDR3 loop: CASSIGALGEKLFF. Here the CDR3 DNA reads TGTGCCAGCAGTATAGGGGCCTTGGGGGAAAAACTGTTTTTT.

The table lists this clone with a count of one. The gene calls are TRBV5-6 and TRBJ1-2; 11 bases are shared with TRBD1. Germline CDR1 and CDR2: SGHDT and YYEEEE. The V segment lost 4 bases and the J segment 2 bases; nucleotides outside the gene matches: 4. This CDR3 has 15 residues. Written as DNA, the CDR3 is TGTGCCAGCAGCAGAGGGGACAGGGGGAACTATGGCTACACCTTC. It specifies CASSRGDRGNYGYTF.

The rearrangement uses TRBV7-2 and TRBJ2-1, with TRBD2 matching 12 bases. The CDR3 consists of 16 residues. The germline V gene encodes CDR1 SGHTA and CDR2 FQGNSA. Trimming removed 2 bases from V and 6 bases from J; junction bases left unmatched: 5. The CDR3 loop is CASSLQLAGGANEQFF. In nucleotides, the CDR3 is TGTGCCAGCAGCTTACAACTAGCGGGAGGTGCCAATGAGCAGTTCTTC. Filled out from reference TRBV7-2 and TRBJ2-1, the complete variable domain reads GAGVSQSPSNKVTEKGKDVELRCDPISGHTALYWYRQSLGQGLEFLIYFQGNSAPDKSGLPSDRFSAERTGGSVSTLTIQRTQQEDSAVYLCASSLQLAGGANEQFFGPGTRLTVL.

The chain combines TRBV19 with TRBJ1-6, with 9 bases lining up with TRBD1. Losses at the gene ends were 8 bases for V and 6 bases for J; bases not matched to a gene: 5. This CDR3 spans 14 amino acids. Per the germline V gene, CDR1 is LNHDA and CDR2 is SQIVND (reference sequence). The CDR3 loop reads CASGQGRSNSPLHF. CDR3 coding DNA: TGTGCCAGTGGACAGGGGCGAAGTAATTCACCCCTCCACTTT.

This clone has a handful of counts. In DNA, the CDR3 is TGTGCCAGCAGCTCCCGCGAGGCAACGAACACTGAAGCTTTCTTT. Translation: CASSSREATNTEAFF. The V call is TRBV7-9, the J call TRBJ1-1; D not resolved. Germline V CDR1 and CDR2: SEHNR, FQNEAQ (reference sequence). The CDR3 runs to 15 residues. V lost 4 bases, J lost 1 base, and 13 bases lay in between.

The chain has TRBV6-1 and TRBJ2-7, with D tentatively TRBD2 (7 bases). The germline gives CDR1 MNHNS, CDR2 SASEGT. There are 17 residues in the CDR3. V lost 2 bases and J 7 bases, leaving 24 bases between the germline ends. CDR3 loop: CASSETTPGGRPREQYF. CDR3 DNA: TGTGCCAGCAGTGAAACTACGCCGGGGGGCAGGCCTAGGGAGCAGTACTTC.

The CDR3 DNA is TGTGCCAGTAGTAAGGACAGGGCGAACACTGAAGCTTTCTTT. It translates to CASSKDRANTEAFF. The chain couples TRBV19 to TRBJ1-1, with TRBD1 matching 8 bases. With 4 bases clipped from V and 1 base from J, the junction kept 2 bases outside the gene matches. Per the germline V gene, CDR1 is LNHDA and CDR2 is SQIVND (reference sequence). The CDR3 consists of 14 residues.

This chain joins TRBV7-2 and TRBJ1-4; possible D gene TRBD1, 6 bases. With 5 bases removed from V and 2 bases from J, the gap between germline ends came to 15 bases. Per germline, CDR1 SGHTA and CDR2 FQGNSA. The CDR3 is made up of 16 amino acids. CDR3 sequence: CASSRRTGNTNEKLFF. The CDR3 DNA is TGTGCCAGCAGCCGGAGAACAGGGAACACTAATGAAAAACTGTTTTTT.

The chain recombines TRBV6-6 with TRBJ2-7; 8 nucleotides agree with TRBD2. V lost 4 bases to trimming and J lost 0 bases; unmatched junction nucleotides: 5. The germline V gene encodes CDR1 MNHNY and CDR2 SVGAGI (reference sequence). The CDR3 extends over 15 amino acids. The CDR3 sequence: CASSSRGGSSYEQYF. The CDR3 coding sequence is TGTGCCAGCAGTTCTCGGGGGGGAAGCTCCTACGAGCAGTACTTC.

This rearrangement joins TRBV19 to TRBJ2-2; no firm D call. CDR1 LNHDA and CDR2 SQIVND come from the germline V gene (reference sequence). This CDR3 spans 14 amino acids. V was pared by 3 bases and J by 4 bases, with 9 bases between. CDR3 nucleotide sequence: TGTGCCAGTAGTATCGGCAGGCCCACCGGGGAGCTGTTTTTT. This translates into CASSIGRPTGELFF.